This T cell receptor beta chain is from a study of beta chain features in type 1 diabetes. The study, taken as a whole, reports: Shorter templates might be favored by PCR, equally in patients and controls.

In this sample, this clone turned up a few times. Its antigen remains unknown. Donors contributed one heparinised blood draw apiece, averaging roughly 100 mL. Every isolated RNA sample was fully reverse transcribed, so sequencing captured expressed TCRB transcripts. Average reads for naive, central memory and regulatory T cell samples were roughly 3.4 million. The assay was immunoSEQ multiplex PCR, and TCRdb's table has in-frame clones only and misses some. In the table there are some 250,000 clones, around a quarter of which are singletons. V lost 4 bases, J lost 0 bases, and 5 bases lay in between. The V gene's germline CDR1 is SQVTM and CDR2 ANQGSEA. The CDR3 loop spans 12 amino acids.

Sequenced sample: central memory CD4+ T cells from blood. The TCR comes from a man aged 25-45 years in good health. V is TRBV29-1 and J is TRBJ2-3, with no clear D. The CDR3 coding sequence is TGCAGCGTTGGTCCCAGCACAGATACGCAGTATTTT. It translates to CSVGPSTDTQYF.